These 18 T cell receptor beta chains share one sample of origin, sequenced in a study of T cells after posttransplantation cyclophosphamide. Produced via immunoSEQ multiplex PCR; TCRdb's table is partial and in-frame only. The table lists around 43,000 clones, 92% of them singletons. Sequences were obtained from PBMCs. The source is a woman aged 50 to 60 in good health and a related stem cell transplant donor.

The rearrangement joins TRBV23-1 to TRBJ2-1; 9 bases map to TRBD2. TRBV23-1 is flagged as an ORF with uncertain function. Trimming cost V 3 bases and J 6 bases; bases outside gene matches: 6. The CDR3 sequence is 15 residues long. The CDR3, as DNA: TGCGCCAGCAGTCACCCCGGGACTAGCACCAATGAGCAGTTCTTC. Its protein is CASSHPGTSTNEQFF.

The gene calls are TRBV5-1 and TRBJ2-7, with D unclear. The CDR3 is made up of 14 amino acids. V was clipped by 0 bases and J by 1 base, with 8 bases between them. Germline V gives CDR1 SGHRS, CDR2 YFSETQ. The chain's CDR3 is CASSLESGSYEQYF. The DNA for the CDR3 is TGCGCCAGCAGCTTGGAGTCAGGTTCCTACGAGCAGTACTTC.

V usage is TRBV29-1 and J usage is TRBJ2-1; no clear D gene. The CDR3 is 12 residues long. Germline values: CDR1 SQVTM, CDR2 ANQGSEA. Deletions cut 3 bases from V and 4 bases from J, with 7 bases between. CDR3: CSVDVRYNEQFF. The CDR3 nucleotides read TGCAGCGTTGACGTGAGATACAATGAGCAGTTCTTC.

The sample holds one count of this clone. The chain joins TRBV2 to TRBJ2-6, with 10 bases fitting TRBD1. Germline lookup yields CDR1 SNHLY and CDR2 FYNNEI. V was clipped by 4 bases and J by 4 bases; unmatched bases: 1. The CDR3 is 15 residues long. The CDR3 DNA reads TGTGCCAGCAGTGGACAGGGGGCCGGGGCCAACGTCCTGACTTTC. Translated, it gives CASSGQGAGANVLTF.

This chain uses TRBV5-1 with TRBJ2-1; 10 bases map to TRBD2. V was pared by 2 bases and J by 13 bases, with 9 bases of the junction left unmatched. This CDR3 is built from 14 residues. The V gene's germline CDR1 is SGHRS and CDR2 YFSETQ. The CDR3 region has the DNA TGCGCCAGCAGCTTTGGGACTAGCGCCCTAAGCCAGTTCTTC. Translated: CASSFGTSALSQFF.

DNA of the CDR3: TGTGCCAGCAGTCCCCGACTAGCGGAAGCCGGGGAGCTGTTTTTT. Its translation: CASSPRLAEAGELFF. The V and J genes are TRBV27 and TRBJ2-2; the match to TRBD2 covers 9 bases. Germline lookup yields CDR1 MNHEY and CDR2 SMNVEV (reference sequence). This CDR3 contains 15 residues. Germline trimming cut 5 bases from V and 6 bases from J; bases unmatched to any gene: 7.

The chain is built from TRBV5-1 and TRBJ2-1; perhaps TRBD1 as D (6 bases). The CDR3 length is 13 residues. CDR1 and CDR2 (germline): SGHRS, YFSETQ. Between the trimmed V and J ends, which lost 3 bases and 12 bases, there was a span of 16 bases. In DNA form, the CDR3 reads TGCGCCAGCAGCTCACGACCCCAAGGGGGGCAGTTCTTC. It codes for CASSSRPQGGQFF.

V and J are TRBV4-1 and TRBJ2-7; 13 nucleotides agree with TRBD2. CDR1 is MGHRA and CDR2 is YSYEKL in the germline V gene. V trimming: 3 bases; J trimming: 3 bases; junction bases outside the gene matches: 2. The CDR3 runs 15 residues. CDR3 sequence: CASSQGLAGIYEQYF. The CDR3, as DNA: TGCGCCAGCAGCCAGGGACTAGCGGGAATCTACGAGCAGTACTTC.

The chain has TRBV19 and TRBJ2-7; weak D call: TRBD2 (6 bases). Between the trimmed V and J ends, which lost 5 bases and 4 bases, there was a span of 6 bases. This CDR3 is built from 11 residues. The germline CDR1 and CDR2 sequences are LNHDA and SQIVND (reference sequence). The CDR3 DNA sequence: TGTGCCAGTAGTGCGGGGTACGAGCAGTACTTC. Its translation is CASSAGYEQYF. The full variable domain, completed using reference TRBV19 and TRBJ2-7, is DGGITQSPKYLFRKEGQNVTLSCEQNLNHDAMYWYRQDPGQGLRLIYYSQIVNDFQKGDIAEGYSVSREKKESFPLTVTSAQKNPTAFYLCASSAGYEQYFGPGTRLTVT.

V and J are TRBV29-1 and TRBJ1-2; 8 nucleotides agree with TRBD1. J gave up 6 bases and V 8 bases, and 11 bases lay outside the gene matches. There are 13 residues in the CDR3. The germline V gene has CDR1 SQVTM and CDR2 ANQGSEA. CDR3 region: CSLPLGQGHGYTF. The DNA for the CDR3 is TGCAGCCTCCCCCTCGGACAGGGCCATGGCTACACCTTC.

The gene calls are TRBV27 and TRBJ2-3; TRBD2 agrees at 11 bases. This CDR3 is built from 18 residues. Looked up from germline, CDR1 is MNHEY and CDR2 is SMNVEV (reference sequence). Germline trimming cut 6 bases from V and 6 bases from J; bases unmatched to any gene: 17. The CDR3 nucleotides read TGTGCCAGCAGCCGCGCCCTCGGCCCTAGCGGGAGGTGGGATACGCAGTATTTT. Its translation is CASSRALGPSGRWDTQYF.

The V and J genes are TRBV19 and TRBJ2-7, with TRBD1 identical over 8 bases. The germline CDR1 and CDR2 sequences are LNHDA and SQIVND (reference sequence). Trimming at V came to 7 bases and at J to 3 bases, leaving 11 bases not matched to a gene. CDR3 size: 15 residues. This CDR3 reads CASTPTTGEIYEQYF. CDR3 nucleotides: TGTGCCAGTACCCCAACGACAGGGGAAATCTACGAGCAGTACTTC.

The chain is built from TRBV10-2 and TRBJ2-7; 10 nucleotides match TRBD2. The CDR3 totals 15 residues. CDR1 and CDR2 from the germline V gene are WSHSY and SAAADI. The trim removed 6 bases at V and 2 bases at J, leaving 7 bases unmatched. The DNA of the CDR3 is TGCGCCAGCAGGAAACTAGCGGGGCAAACCTACGAGCAGTACTTC. It translates to CASRKLAGQTYEQYF.

The V call is TRBV19, the J call TRBJ2-5, with D perhaps TRBD2 (6 bases). CDR1 and CDR2 from the germline V gene are LNHDA and SQIVND (reference sequence). The CDR3 has 14 residues. V shed 6 bases and J shed 2 bases, with 13 bases lying between them. The CDR3 protein is CASSRGTYQETQYF. In nucleotides, the CDR3 is TGTGCCAGTAGCCGTGGGACTTATCAAGAGACCCAGTACTTC. The whole variable domain, filled in from reference TRBV19 and TRBJ2-5, reads DGGITQSPKYLFRKEGQNVTLSCEQNLNHDAMYWYRQDPGQGLRLIYYSQIVNDFQKGDIAEGYSVSREKKESFPLTVTSAQKNPTAFYLCASSRGTYQETQYFGPGTRLLVL.

This clone was counted once. J is TRBJ1-1 and V is TRBV7-2; D may be TRBD1 (5 bases). Trimming removed 5 bases from V and 1 base from J, with 14 bases in between. The length of the CDR3 is 15 residues. The germline V gene encodes CDR1 SGHTA and CDR2 FQGNSA. The CDR3 reads CASSPIRTPNTEAFF. The CDR3 nucleotides read TGTGCCAGCAGCCCGATTCGGACACCGAACACTGAAGCTTTCTTT.

The chain has TRBV7-6 and TRBJ1-2; 8 bases are a match to TRBD1. The CDR3 runs to 17 residues. CDR1 is SGHVS and CDR2 is FNYEAQ in the germline V gene. Trimming took 5 bases from V and 1 from J; bases not matched to a gene: 12. The chain's CDR3 is CASSPKSGQGVNYGYTF. The CDR3 nucleotides are TGTGCCAGCAGCCCTAAATCAGGACAGGGTGTTAACTATGGCTACACCTTC. Complete variable domain (other parts from reference TRBV7-6 and TRBJ1-2): GAGVSQSPRYKVTKRGQDVALRCDPISGHVSLYWYRQALGQGPEFLTYFNYEAQQDKSGLPNDRFSAERPEGSISTLTIQRTEQRDSAMYRCASSPKSGQGVNYGYTFGSGTRLTVV.

This chain joins TRBV7-8 and TRBJ2-7, with 8 bases matching TRBD2. V dropped 5 bases and J dropped 3; count of bases not matched to a gene: 9. The germline CDR1 and CDR2 sequences are SGHVS and FQNEAQ. This CDR3 has 15 amino acids. CDR3 nucleotide sequence: TGTGCCAGCAGCCTCAGGCGGGAGGTGGACTACGAGCAGTACTTC. Translating it yields CASSLRREVDYEQYF.

The chain carries TRBV7-3 and TRBJ2-1, with 8 bases that match TRBD2. Germline trimming cut 2 bases from V and 8 bases from J; bases unmatched to any gene: 11. The length of the CDR3 is 16 residues. Germline V gene lookup returns CDR1 SGHTA and CDR2 FQGTGA. CDR3 nucleotide sequence: TGTGCCAGCAGCTTATCTTCCAGCGGGAGTACCCATGAGCAGTTCTTC. Translating gives CASSLSSSGSTHEQFF.